A selection of T cell receptor beta chains follows, all from one sample in a study of T cell repertoires in aging, cancer and after chemotherapy. One entry per CDR3 protein, called by TCRdb with MiXCR from the multiplex PCR reads. The profile shows about 3,000 distinct CDR3 sequences, under 45% of them singletons. The sequencing sample was made of blood. All receptors derive from a human donor with a solid tumor. CDR3s include the opening cysteine and the closing phenylalanine or tryptophan. D genes are given only for firm matches. Clone size, where shown, is once, few, many, or a class for clones that have expanded.

. | TRBJ1-1 | . | 11 | TRBV30 | CAGLGGVGAFF | TGTGCCGGCCTCGGGGGCGTCGGGGCTTTCTTT
. | TRBJ1-6 | . | 15 | TRBV25-1 | CASSAQSSYNSPLHF | TGTGCCAGCAGTGCACAGAGCTCCTATAATTCACCCCTCCACTTT
. | TRBJ1-2 | TRBD1 | 13 | TRBV6-1 | CASSKGANYGYTF | TGTGCCAGCAGTAAGGGGGCAAACTATGGCTACACCTTC
. | TRBJ1-2 | . | 16 | TRBV19 | CASSIGGQKVPYGYTF | TGTGCCAGTAGTATAGGAGGGCAGAAGGTCCCCTATGGCTACACCTTC
few | TRBJ1-6 | TRBD1 | 15 | TRBV5-6 | CASSLDRGYGSPLHF | TGTGCCAGCAGCTTGGACAGGGGGTACGGATCACCCCTCCACTTT
. | TRBJ1-4 | TRBD1 | 17 | TRBV7-3 | CASSSHRGRRYNEKLFF | TGTGCCAGCAGCTCCCACAGGGGGCGACGGTATAATGAAAAACTGTTTTTT
. | TRBJ1-2 | . | 12 | TRBV19 | CASSMIRYGYTF | TGTGCCAGTAGTATGATCCGCTATGGCTACACCTTC
large | TRBJ1-2 | . | 15 | TRBV29-1 | CSVDWTETGDFGYTF | TGCAGCGTTGATTGGACCGAGACGGGGGATTTTGGCTACACCTTC
. | TRBJ2-3 | . | 15 | TRBV20-1 | CSARGLGAHTDTQYF | TGCAGTGCTAGGGGTCTTGGGGCCCACACAGATACGCAGTATTTT
once | TRBJ2-3 | . | 15 | TRBV20-1 | CSARDKGDPTDTQYF | TGCAGTGCTAGAGATAAGGGGGACCCCACAGATACGCAGTATTTT
. | TRBJ2-7 | . | 13 | TRBV5-6 | CASSPAGRYEQYF | TGTGCCAGCAGCCCGGCAGGTAGGTACGAGCAGTACTTC
. | TRBJ2-1 | . | 14 | TRBV7-9 | CASSLAGSYNEQFF | TGTGCCAGCAGCTTAGCTGGTAGCTACAATGAGCAGTTCTTC
. | TRBJ1-1 | . | 15 | TRBV11-1 | CASSFWPGGDTEAFF | TGTGCCAGCAGCTTTTGGCCGGGAGGGGACACTGAAGCTTTCTTT
once | TRBJ2-5 | TRBD2 | 17 | TRBV30 | CAWNSPRTSGTQETQYF | TGTGCCTGGAACTCCCCGCGGACTAGCGGAACCCAAGAGACCCAGTACTTC
. | TRBJ1-6 | . | 15 | TRBV11-2 | CASSLTVSYNSPLHF | TGTGCCAGCAGCTTAACAGTGTCCTATAATTCACCCCTCCACTTT
large | TRBJ2-7 | TRBD1 | 13 | TRBV29-1 | CSARTGGSYEQYF | TGCAGCGCTCGGACAGGTGGCTCCTACGAGCAGTACTTC
few | TRBJ2-6 | . | 14 | TRBV28 | CASSPWAGANVLTF | TGTGCCAGCAGCCCCTGGGCTGGGGCCAACGTCCTGACTTTC
few | TRBJ1-5 | . | 13 | TRBV6-5 | CASRTGFDQPQHF | TGTGCCAGCAGGACAGGTTTCGATCAGCCCCAGCATTTT